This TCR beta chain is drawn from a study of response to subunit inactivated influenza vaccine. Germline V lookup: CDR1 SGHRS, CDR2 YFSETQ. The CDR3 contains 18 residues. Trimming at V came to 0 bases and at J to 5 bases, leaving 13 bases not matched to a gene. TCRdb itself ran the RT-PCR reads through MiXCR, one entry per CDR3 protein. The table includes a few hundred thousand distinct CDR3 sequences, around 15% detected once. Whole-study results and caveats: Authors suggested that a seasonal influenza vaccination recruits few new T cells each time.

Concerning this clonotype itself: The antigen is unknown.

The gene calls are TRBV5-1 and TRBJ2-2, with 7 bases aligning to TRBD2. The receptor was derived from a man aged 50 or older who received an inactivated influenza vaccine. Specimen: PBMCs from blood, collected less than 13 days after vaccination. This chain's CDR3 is CASSLASGQRGGTGELFF. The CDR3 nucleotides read TGCGCCAGCAGCTTGGCCTCGGGTCAGCGGGGTGGAACCGGGGAGCTGTTTTTT. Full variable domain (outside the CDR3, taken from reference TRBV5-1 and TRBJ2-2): KAGVTQTPRYLIKTRGQQVTLSCSPISGHRSVSWYQQTPGQGLQFLFEYFSETQRNKGNFPGRFSGRQFSNSRSEMNVSTLELGDSALYLCASSLASGQRGGTGELFFGEGSRLTVL.